A selection of T cell receptor beta chains follows, all from one sample in a study of blood T cell repertoires in COVID-19. Measured with immunoSEQ multiplex PCR; TCRdb has only the in-frame clones, and not every one. The sample records under 200,000 clones, around 87% being singletons. The sample comprised peripheral blood. Receptor source: a man aged 55 to 70 with COVID-19, enrolled during active disease. Both conserved end residues are part of each CDR3. Not every row has a clone size; where given, it reads once, few, many or a size class.

>TRBV7-3|-|15
CASSLGVGGNTEAFF
>TRBV3-1/TRBV3-2|-|15
CASSRRQEDTYEQYF
>TRBV7-9|-|13
CASSPATSGTQYF
>TRBV7-9|-|16
CASSLMLQGGDEKLFF
>TRBV9|-|13
CASSVQGNTEAFF
>TRBV7-3|-|13
CATGAGGDTEAFF
>TRBV6-5|-|14
CASSYRYSSYEQYF
>TRBV7-8|-|16
CASSLGIGQGAQGYTF
>TRBV10-2|-|17
CASSEPYAPGQGGEQYF
>TRBV19|once|17
CASSIILTGGANQPQHF
>TRBV24-1|once|15
CATSDPGQGPEKLFF
>TRBV24-1|-|14
CATRKTGSNQPQHF
>TRBV7-2|-|15
CASSSTPGIEYEQYF
>TRBV29-1|-|14
CSGGGGGANTEAFF
>TRBV18|-|14
CASSRTALNTEAFF
>TRBV20-1|-|15
CSASSGESGTDEQFF
>TRBV7-8|-|17
CASSLAHSSSYNSPLHF
>TRBV4-2|-|16
CASSQDVREINTEAFF
>TRBV6-4|-|15
CASSEGDYNTGELFF
>TRBV18|-|12
CASSPRESEQYF
>TRBV28|-|17
CASSRPGQGVIGGGYTF
>TRBV6-2/TRBV6-3|once|13
CASSYRQGYEQYF
>TRBV14|-|18
CASSQDGGKTYSNQPQHF
>TRBV7-2|-|15
CASRARTVTNYGYTF
>TRBV21-1|-|17
CASSIGLAGGRDNEQFF
>TRBV19|-|13
CASRKGLNTEAFF
>TRBV5-1|-|13
CASSLVPGQPQHF
>TRBV5-1|-|16
CASSLGGKGYTDTQYF
>TRBV13|-|11
CASRGGYEQYF
>TRBV29-1|-|12
CSVNRASFGYTF
>TRBV7-9|-|14
CASSRTGETDTQYF
>TRBV24-1|-|12
CATSRGVQPQHF
>TRBV7-9|few|16
CASSLKRGQVGYEQYF
>TRBV6-1|-|15
CASSESNREIHGYTF
>TRBV5-5|-|15
CASSLDGRGYTEAFF
>TRBV5-1|-|14
CASSSNRGAYEQYF
>TRBV15|-|12
CATSPRVDEQYF
>TRBV5-1|-|16
CASSPRGPGQVDGYTF